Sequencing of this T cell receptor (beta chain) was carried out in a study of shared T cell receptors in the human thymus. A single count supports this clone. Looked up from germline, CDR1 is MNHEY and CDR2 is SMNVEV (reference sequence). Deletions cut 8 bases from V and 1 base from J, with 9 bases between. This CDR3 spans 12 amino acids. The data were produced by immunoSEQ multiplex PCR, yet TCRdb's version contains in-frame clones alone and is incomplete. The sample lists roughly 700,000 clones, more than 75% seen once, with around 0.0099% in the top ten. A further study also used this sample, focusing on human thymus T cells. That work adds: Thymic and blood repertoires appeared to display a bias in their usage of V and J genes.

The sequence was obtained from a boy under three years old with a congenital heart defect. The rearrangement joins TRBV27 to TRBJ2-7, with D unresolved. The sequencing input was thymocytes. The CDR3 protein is CASLSGSYEQYF. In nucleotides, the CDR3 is TGTGCCAGCCTTTCGGGTTCCTACGAGCAGTACTTC.